This T cell receptor (beta chain) is from a study of T cell responses to AZD1222 COVID-19 vaccine. V gave up 5 bases and J gave up 7 bases, with 12 bases separating them. Germline V CDR1 and CDR2: MNHEY, SVGAGI. The CDR3 extends over 14 amino acids. Clones were read by immunoSEQ multiplex PCR, and TCRdb kept only the in-frame ones, dropping some. The sample lists 180,000 or so clones; about 90% were seen once. Material: peripheral blood, obtained 28 days after the second AZD1222 dose. This sequence originates from an adult who received the AZD1222 COVID-19 vaccine. The chain employs TRBV6-5 and TRBJ1-6; tentatively, D is TRBD1 (6 bases). This chain's CDR3 is CASSPRGDNSPLHF. The DNA of the CDR3 is TGTGCCAGCAGTCCTAGGGGGGACAATTCACCCCTCCACTTT.